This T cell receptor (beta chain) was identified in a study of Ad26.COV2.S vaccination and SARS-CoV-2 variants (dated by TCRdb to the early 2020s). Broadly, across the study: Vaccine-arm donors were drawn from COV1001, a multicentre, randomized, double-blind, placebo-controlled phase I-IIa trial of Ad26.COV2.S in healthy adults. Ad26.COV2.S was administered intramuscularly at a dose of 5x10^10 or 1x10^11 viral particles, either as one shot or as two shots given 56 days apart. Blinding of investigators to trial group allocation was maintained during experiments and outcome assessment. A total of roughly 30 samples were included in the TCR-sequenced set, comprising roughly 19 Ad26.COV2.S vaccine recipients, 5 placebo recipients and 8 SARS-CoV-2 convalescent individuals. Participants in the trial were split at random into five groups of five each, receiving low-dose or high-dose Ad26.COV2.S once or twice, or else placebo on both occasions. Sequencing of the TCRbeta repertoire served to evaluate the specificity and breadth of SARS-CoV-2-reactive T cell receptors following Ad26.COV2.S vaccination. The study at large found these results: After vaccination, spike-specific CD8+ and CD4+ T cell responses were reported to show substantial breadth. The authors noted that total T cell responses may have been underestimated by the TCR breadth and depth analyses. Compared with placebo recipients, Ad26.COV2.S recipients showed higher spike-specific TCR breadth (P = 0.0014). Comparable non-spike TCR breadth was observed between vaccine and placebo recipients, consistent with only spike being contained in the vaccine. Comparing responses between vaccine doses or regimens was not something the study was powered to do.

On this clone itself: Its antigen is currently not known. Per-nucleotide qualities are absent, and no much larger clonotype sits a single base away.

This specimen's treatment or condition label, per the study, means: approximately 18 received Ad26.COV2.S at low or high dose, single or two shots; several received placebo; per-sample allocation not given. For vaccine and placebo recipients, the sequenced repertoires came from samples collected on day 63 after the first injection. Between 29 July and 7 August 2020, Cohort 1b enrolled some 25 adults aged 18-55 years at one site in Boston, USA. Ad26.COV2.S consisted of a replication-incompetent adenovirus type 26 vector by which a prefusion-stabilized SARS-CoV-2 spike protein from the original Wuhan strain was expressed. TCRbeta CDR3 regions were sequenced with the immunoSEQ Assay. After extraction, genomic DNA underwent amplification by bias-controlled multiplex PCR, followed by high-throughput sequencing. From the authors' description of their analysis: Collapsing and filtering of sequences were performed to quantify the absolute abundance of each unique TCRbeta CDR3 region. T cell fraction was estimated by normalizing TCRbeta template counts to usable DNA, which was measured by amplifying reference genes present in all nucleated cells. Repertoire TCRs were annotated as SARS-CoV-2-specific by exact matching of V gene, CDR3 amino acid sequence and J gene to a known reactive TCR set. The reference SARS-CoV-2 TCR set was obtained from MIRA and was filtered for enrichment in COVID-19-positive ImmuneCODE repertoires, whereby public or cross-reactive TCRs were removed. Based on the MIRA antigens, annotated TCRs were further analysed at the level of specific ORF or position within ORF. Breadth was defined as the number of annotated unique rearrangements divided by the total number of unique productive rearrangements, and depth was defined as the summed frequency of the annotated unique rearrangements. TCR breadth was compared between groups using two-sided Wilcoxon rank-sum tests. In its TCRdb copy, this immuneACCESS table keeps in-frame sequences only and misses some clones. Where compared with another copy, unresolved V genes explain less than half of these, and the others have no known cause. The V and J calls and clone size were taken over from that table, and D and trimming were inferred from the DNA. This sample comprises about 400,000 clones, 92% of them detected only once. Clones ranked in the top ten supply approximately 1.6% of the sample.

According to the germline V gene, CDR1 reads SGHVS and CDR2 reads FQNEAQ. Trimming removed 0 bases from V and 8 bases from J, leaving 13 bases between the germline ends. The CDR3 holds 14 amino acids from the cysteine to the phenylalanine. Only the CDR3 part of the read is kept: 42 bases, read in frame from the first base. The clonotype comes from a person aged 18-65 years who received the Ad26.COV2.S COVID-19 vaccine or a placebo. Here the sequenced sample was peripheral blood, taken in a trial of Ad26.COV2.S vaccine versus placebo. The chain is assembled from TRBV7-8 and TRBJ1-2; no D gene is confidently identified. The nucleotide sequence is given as TGTGCCAGCAGCTTAGCAACTGTGGCGAGCGGCTACACCTTC. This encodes CASSLATVASGYTF. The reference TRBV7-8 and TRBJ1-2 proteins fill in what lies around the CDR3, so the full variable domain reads GAGVSQSPRYKVAKRGQDVALRCDPISGHVSLFWYQQALGQGPEFLTYFQNEAQLDKSGLPSDRFFAERPEGSVSTLKIQRTQQEDSAVYLCASSLATVASGYTFGSGTRLTVV.